This is a list of T cell receptor beta chains from one sample in a study of T-cell reconstitution after alpha-beta-depleted transplantation in children. TCRdb passed the PCR reads through MiXCR, listing each CDR3 protein once. The sample lists 250,000 to 400,000 distinct CDR3 sequences; 20% to 30% were seen once. The specimen was PBMCs, mostly from graft donor cells, collected 180 days after TCRalphabeta/CD19-depleted stem cell transplant. The receptors originated from a male patient younger than 18 who had a stem cell transplant for acute lymphoblastic leukemia, so the T cells may come from the graft donor. CDR3s include the opening cysteine and the closing phenylalanine or tryptophan. The order of the fields is J gene, V gene, clone size, D gene, CDR3 protein, CDR3 DNA. The D gene is left open where the match is weak. The size of a clone is reported for some rows only, either as once, few or many, or as a class for expanded clones.

TRBJ2-7,TRBV18,few,.,CASSPIGDYEQYF,TGTGCCAGCTCACCAATAGGGGATTACGAGCAGTACTTC
TRBJ2-1,TRBV19,.,TRBD1,CASSIPLRDRGRYQYNEQFF,TGTGCCAGTAGTATCCCACTCCGGGACAGGGGGCGATACCAATACAATGAGCAGTTCTTC
TRBJ2-3,TRBV7-6,few,.,CASSLVAGGASSTDTQYF,TGTGCCAGCAGCTTAGTAGCAGGGGGGGCCAGCAGCACAGATACGCAGTATTTT
TRBJ2-7,TRBV7-9,.,.,CASSLATVKGEQYF,TGTGCCAGCAGCTTAGCGACTGTGAAGGGCGAGCAGTACTTC
TRBJ2-4,TRBV7-2,.,.,CACSPPGTAKNIQYF,TGTGCCTGCAGCCCCCCCGGGACAGCCAAAAACATTCAGTACTTC
TRBJ2-1,TRBV20-1,.,.,CSARDYRAAEQFF,TGCAGTGCTAGAGATTACAGGGCTGCTGAGCAGTTCTTC
TRBJ1-2,TRBV5-1,few,.,CASSPRRIPRGYTF,TGCGCCAGCAGCCCGAGGAGGATCCCGCGGGGCTACACCTTC
TRBJ1-4,TRBV7-9,.,.,CASSLGAVEKLFF,TGTGCCAGCAGCTTAGGTGCAGTCGAAAAACTGTTTTTT
TRBJ2-1,TRBV5-1,few,.,CASSFSGTANNEQFF,TGCGCCAGCAGCTTTTCCGGGACGGCCAACAATGAGCAGTTCTTC
TRBJ2-1,TRBV15,.,TRBD2,CATSRVSGRAYNEQFF,TGTGCCACCAGCAGAGTTAGCGGGAGGGCCTACAATGAGCAGTTCTTC
TRBJ2-3,TRBV5-1,.,TRBD2,CASSLSIAGGPTDTQYF,TGCGCCAGCAGCTTGTCTATAGCGGGAGGGCCCACAGATACGCAGTATTTT
TRBJ1-2,TRBV9,.,TRBD1,CASSVNPGQGSNYGYTF,TGTGCCAGCAGCGTCAACCCGGGACAGGGTTCTAACTATGGCTACACCTTC
TRBJ1-2,TRBV29-1,few,.,CSVEGGIRTNTF,TGCAGCGTTGAAGGGGGTATACGGACTAACACCTTC
TRBJ2-7,TRBV15,.,.,CATSRDGGSGYEQYF,TGTGCCACCAGCAGAGATGGGGGATCGGGTTACGAGCAGTACTTC